This T cell receptor beta chain emerged from a study of a mutant IDH1 vaccine in newly diagnosed glioma. Study-wide points: Seemingly, pseudoprogression had no relation to changes in the top peripheral T cell clonotypes.

The protocol was immunoSEQ multiplex PCR, while the TCRdb copy is restricted to in-frame clones and leaves out a portion. Here the sample spans about 88,000 clones, over 75% being singletons. J gave up 7 bases and V 3 bases, and 9 bases lay outside the gene matches. The CDR3 extends over 16 amino acids. CDR1 SGHDN and CDR2 FVKESK come from the germline V gene. Time point noted: baseline, week 1 (first vaccination visit). Treatment given: pre-vaccination baseline after standard-of-care therapy. Concerning this clone: Its specificity is not known.

Sequenced here: PBMCs, sampled from a glioma patient treated with radiotherapy, temozolomide or both. V usage is TRBV14 and J usage is TRBJ1-4, with 9 bases lining up with TRBD1. This sequence originates from a man aged 40-49 years with glioma. Some clones in this sample may be carry-over from other donors' samples. CDR3: CASSQGSGTGFEKLFF. CDR3 in DNA: TGTGCCAGCAGCCAGGGGAGTGGGACAGGGTTTGAAAAACTGTTTTTT.